The rows below give T cell receptor beta chains drawn from one sample of a study of blood T cell repertoires in COVID-19. Sequenced by immunoSEQ multiplex PCR; TCRdb stores in-frame clones only, minus some. The repertoire holds around 280,000 clones, with roughly 80% as singletons. The source material was peripheral blood. These receptors were obtained from a woman aged 45-60 years with active or convalescent COVID-19. CDR3s include the opening cysteine and the closing phenylalanine or tryptophan. A D gene is named only where the DNA matches it firmly. Rows give clone size only sometimes, using once, few, many, or a class for an expanded clone.

NA TRBJ2-1 TRBD2 TRBV13 TGTGCCAGCAGCCTAACCCTGGGTAGCGGGACCAACAATGAGCAGTTCTTC CASSLTLGSGTNNEQFF
NA TRBJ2-7 NA TRBV18 TGTGCCAGCTCAACGGTGGCAGGCGACGAGCAGTACTTC CASSTVAGDEQYF
NA TRBJ1-1 TRBD1 TRBV2 TGTGCCAGCAGCCGACAGGGGGGATACACTGAAGCTTTCTTT CASSRQGGYTEAFF
NA TRBJ1-1 NA TRBV6-1 TGTGCCAGCAGTGAACAGGGACACCAGAACACTGAAGCTTTCTTT CASSEQGHQNTEAFF
NA TRBJ2-2 TRBD2 TRBV10-2 TGCGCCAGCAGTGTCCCGGCCGGGGGCTTTCTCGGGAGGGCCACCGGGGAGCTGTTTTTT CASSVPAGGFLGRATGELFF
NA TRBJ1-1 TRBD1 TRBV5-1 TGCGCCAGCACCCTAGGGGGCTGGGACACTGAAGCTTTCTTT CASTLGGWDTEAFF
NA TRBJ2-4 NA TRBV28 TGTGCCAGCAGTTTAAGGGGGACCAAAAACATTCAGTACTTC CASSLRGTKNIQYF
NA TRBJ2-2 TRBD2 TRBV5-4 TGTGCCAGCAGCTCAATGACTAGCGGGAGCACCGGGGAGCTGTTTTTT CASSSMTSGSTGELFF
once TRBJ1-1 NA TRBV19 TGTGCCAGTAGTATCCTAGTGAACACTGAAGCTTTCTTT CASSILVNTEAFF
NA TRBJ1-5 NA TRBV14 TGTGCCAGCAGCCAAGATCCTTATCAGCCCCAGCATTTT CASSQDPYQPQHF
NA TRBJ1-1 NA TRBV10-3 TGTGCCATCAGTGTGGCAGGGAACACTGAAGCTTTCTTT CAISVAGNTEAFF
NA TRBJ1-1 NA TRBV2 TGTGCCAGCAGTCTACAGGGCTACACTGAAGCTTTCTTT CASSLQGYTEAFF
once TRBJ1-6 NA TRBV20-1 TGCAGTGCCCTTCCTTCACCCCTCCACTTT CSALPSPLHF
NA TRBJ1-2 NA TRBV28 TGTGCCAGCAGTCGCCAGCCCGGGCGGGGTGGCTACACCTTC CASSRQPGRGGYTF